The sequence of this T cell receptor (beta chain) was determined in a study of identical twins. Overall study findings and caveats: Rather than following the same donors, the conclusions depended on cross-sectional statistical analysis.

TCRdb re-called the 5' RACE reads through MiXCR, storing one row per CDR3 protein. The data show under 300,000 distinct CDR3 sequences, more than 12% seen once. This clonotype has more than one count but fewer than ten. Its matching antigen is unknown. Germline lookup yields CDR1 SEHNR and CDR2 FQNEAQ (reference sequence). There are 14 residues in the CDR3. J gave up 5 bases and V 8 bases, and 8 bases lay outside the gene matches. The chain couples TRBV7-9 to TRBJ2-3, with 9 bases aligning to TRBD1. Sequenced input: memory (CD45RO+) T cells sorted from blood. The origin of this receptor is a woman under 30 in good health. In DNA, the CDR3 is TGTGCCAGCGTGAGGGGACAGGGCCTAGATACGCAGTATTTT. Its translation: CASVRGQGLDTQYF.